These 17 T cell receptor beta chains share one sample of origin, sequenced in a study of cytomegalovirus exposure and HLA in healthy donors. Use of 60 Vbeta and 13 Jbeta primers characterized the PCR. The data were produced by immunoSEQ multiplex PCR, yet TCRdb's version contains in-frame clones alone and is incomplete. The profile shows 120,000 to 150,000 clones, roughly three quarters of them singletons. Source material: PBMCs. Receptor source: a man aged 18 to 35 in good health and CMV-seronegative.

This chain connects TRBV19 to TRBJ2-1, with D maybe TRBD1 (6 bases). The V gene lost 6 bases and the J gene lost 0 bases, with 15 bases spanning the gap. There are 16 residues in the CDR3. Germline V gene data show CDR1 as LNHDA and CDR2 as SQIVND (reference sequence). DNA for the CDR3: TGTGCCAGTAGCCTCCGGACAGCGAGCTCCTACAATGAGCAGTTCTTC. Its translation is CASSLRTASSYNEQFF.

The chain links TRBV13 to TRBJ1-1; D not certain. The ends were cut back, 5 bases at V and 0 bases at J, with 19 bases in the middle. This CDR3 spans 17 amino acids. CDR1 is PRHDT, CDR2 FYEKMQ, per germline (reference sequence). CDR3: CASSNGRGRSMNTEAFF. CDR3 coding DNA: TGTGCCAGCAGCAATGGTCGAGGGCGATCAATGAACACTGAAGCTTTCTTT. The full variable domain, in which reference TRBV13 and TRBJ1-1 provide the parts outside the CDR3, is AAGVIQSPRHLIKEKRETATLKCYPIPRHDTVYWYQQGPGQDPQFLISFYEKMQSDKGSIPDRFSAQQFSDYHSELNMSSLELGDSALYFCASSNGRGRSMNTEAFFGQGTRLTVV.

Only one count was recorded for this clone. The chain combines TRBV9 with TRBJ1-1; 7 bases are shared with TRBD1. The CDR3 sequence is 15 residues long. The germline V gene encodes CDR1 SGDLS and CDR2 YYNGEE. Losses at the gene ends were 3 bases for V and 4 bases for J; bases not matched to a gene: 9. The CDR3 DNA sequence: TGTGCCAGCAGCGCCGGACAGGCCCAAGGCACTGAAGCTTTCTTT. Its protein product is CASSAGQAQGTEAFF.

The V call is TRBV11-2, the J call TRBJ1-1, with D perhaps TRBD1 (5 bases). Germline CDR1 SGHAT, CDR2 FQNNGV. The CDR3 is 15 residues long. V lost 1 base, J lost 6 bases, and 15 bases lay in between. In nucleotides, the CDR3 is TGTGCCAGCAGCTTAGCCGGGCCCAGGGTAGCTGAAGCTTTCTTT. Translating it yields CASSLAGPRVAEAFF.

This rearrangement joins TRBV18 to TRBJ2-2; TRBD2 agrees at 7 bases. Losses at the gene ends were 4 bases for V and 3 bases for J; bases not matched to a gene: 5. Germline values: CDR1 KGHSH, CDR2 LQKENI. The CDR3 sequence is 15 residues long. The CDR3 sequence is CASSHTRGDTGELFF. The CDR3 DNA is TGTGCCAGCTCACACACCCGGGGGGACACCGGGGAGCTGTTTTTT.

The rearrangement links TRBV7-8 to TRBJ2-7, with D unresolved. The CDR3 has 14 amino acids. Germline-derived CDR1 and CDR2 are SGHVS and FQNEAQ. Between the trimmed V and J ends, which lost 1 base and 2 bases, there was a span of 9 bases. In DNA, the CDR3 is TGTGCCAGCAGCTTAGGTTCCTTTCCCTACGAGCAGTACTTC. Its protein product is CASSLGSFPYEQYF.

V is TRBV4-3 and J is TRBJ2-3, with D tentatively TRBD2 (6 bases). The CDR3 consists of 15 residues. V was cut by 6 bases and J by 5 bases, with 18 bases left in between. Looked up from germline, CDR1 is LGHNA and CDR2 is YSLEER. In nucleotides, the CDR3 is TGCGCCAGCAGACCGGGGACTTTAGAGGGAGATACGCAGTATTTT. Translation: CASRPGTLEGDTQYF.

CDR3 sequence (DNA): TGCGCCAGCAGCCCCGGACAGCAGAACACTGAAGCTTTCTTT. Translation gives CASSPGQQNTEAFF. The chain joins TRBV5-1 to TRBJ1-1, with D perhaps matching TRBD1 (6 bases). Germline V lookup: CDR1 SGHRS, CDR2 YFSETQ. The CDR3 is made up of 14 amino acids. V lost 4 bases to trimming and J lost 1 base, with 11 bases between them.

The genes are TRBV7-9 and TRBJ2-5, with 7 bases matching TRBD1. CDR3 size: 15 residues. Germline V gene lookup returns CDR1 SEHNR and CDR2 FQNEAQ (reference sequence). V lost 5 bases and J lost 1; bases outside the gene matches: 7. The CDR3 is CASSTWTGRQETQYF. The CDR3 nucleotides are TGTGCCAGCAGCACATGGACAGGACGCCAAGAGACCCAGTACTTC.

The V call is TRBV10-3, the J call TRBJ2-3; tentative D call: TRBD2 (5 bases). The CDR3 sequence is 14 residues long. Looked up from germline, CDR1 is ENHRY and CDR2 is SYGVKD. Trimming cost V 11 bases and J 1 base, with 16 bases left between them. CDR3 residues: CAVSSSGGTDTQYF. The CDR3 DNA is TGTGCCGTGTCCTCAAGCGGTGGCACAGATACGCAGTATTTT.

A few counts support this clone. The chain carries TRBV6-1 and TRBJ1-2, with a weak D call TRBD1 (5 bases). Trimming removed 5 bases at V and 3 bases at J, with 13 bases between. CDR1 MNHNS and CDR2 SASEGT come from the germline V gene. The CDR3 contains 14 residues. The CDR3, as DNA: TGTGCCAGCAGTCGGGACTCTTCAGACTATGGCTACACCTTC. This sequence encodes CASSRDSSDYGYTF.

The chain joins TRBV2 to TRBJ1-2; 8 bases are shared with TRBD1. The CDR3 is 12 residues long. V lost 5 bases to trimming and J lost 8 bases; unmatched junction nucleotides: 4. Per the germline V gene, CDR1 is SNHLY and CDR2 is FYNNEI. CDR3 loop: CASSQDREGYTF. CDR3 nucleotide sequence: TGTGCCAGCAGTCAGGACAGGGAAGGCTACACCTTC.

This rearrangement joins TRBV7-2 to TRBJ1-4; possibly TRBD1 for D (6 bases). Trimming left V 1 base short and J 5 bases short, with 8 bases between. This CDR3 contains 14 residues. The germline V gene has CDR1 SGHTA and CDR2 FQGNSA. The CDR3, as DNA: TGTGCCAGCAGCTTAGGGCAGGGGAATGAAAAACTGTTTTTT. Translation gives CASSLGQGNEKLFF. Using reference TRBV7-2 and TRBJ1-4 for the parts outside the CDR3, the full variable domain is GAGVSQSPSNKVTEKGKDVELRCDPISGHTALYWYRQSLGQGLEFLIYFQGNSAPDKSGLPSDRFSAERTGGSVSTLTIQRTQQEDSAVYLCASSLGQGNEKLFFGSGTQLSVL.

This sequence joins TRBV7-9 and TRBJ2-7; D gene uncertain. Germline loops: CDR1 SEHNR, CDR2 FQNEAQ (reference sequence). The length of the CDR3 is 13 residues. V was clipped by 3 bases and J by 3 bases, with 9 bases between them. The CDR3 bases are TGTGCCAGCAGCTTGGGCCAGGTCTACGAGCAGTACTTC. This translates into CASSLGQVYEQYF.

This chain joins TRBV29-1 and TRBJ2-2, with D possibly matching TRBD2 (6 bases). Per the germline V gene, CDR1 is SQVTM and CDR2 is ANQGSEA. This CDR3 comprises 16 residues. Trimming removed 7 bases from V and 5 bases from J, with 23 bases in between. The DNA for the CDR3 is TGCAGCGCCGGTCCCGGGACTGGGGTGGGGACCGGGGAGCTGTTTTTT. This encodes CSAGPGTGVGTGELFF.

This clone has a single count. The chain has TRBV4-2 and TRBJ2-1, with TRBD1 matching over 7 bases. CDR1 LGHNA and CDR2 YNFKEQ come from the germline V gene. CDR3 size: 17 residues. Trimming cost V 6 bases and J 0 bases; bases outside gene matches: 11. This CDR3 is CASSRRGTESSYNEQFF. The CDR3 nucleotides are TGTGCCAGCAGTCGTCGAGGGACAGAGAGCTCCTACAATGAGCAGTTCTTC.

V and J are TRBV9 and TRBJ1-6, with 8 positions matching TRBD1. Germline V gives CDR1 SGDLS, CDR2 YYNGEE. Unmatched junction bases numbered 7, after V lost 5 bases and J lost 6 bases. The CDR3 is made up of 15 amino acids. CDR3 residues: CASSGGDRGNSPLHF. The CDR3 coding sequence is TGTGCCAGCAGTGGAGGAGACAGGGGTAATTCACCCCTCCACTTT.